The source of this TCR beta chain is a study of T cell responses to AZD1222 COVID-19 vaccine. General study findings and limits: Donors were mostly white British, more females; clonal diversity possibly underestimated. Reports say nearly half of spike-specific TCRs go after unmutated variant regions.

V shed 4 bases and J shed 1 base, with 8 bases lying between them. Germline V gene data show CDR1 as SGHNT and CDR2 as YYREEE (reference sequence). This CDR3 comprises 13 residues. With respect to this clone: The antigen is undetermined.

Clones were sequenced by immunoSEQ multiplex PCR, and TCRdb holds only the in-frame ones, with some missing. The profile covers about 110,000 clones, with approximately 86% appearing a single time and approximately 6.6% taken by the ten largest. The clonotype comes from an adult in good health. The rearrangement links TRBV5-4 to TRBJ1-1; D is uncertain. Sequences were derived from peripheral blood, sampled on day 0 of AZD1222 vaccination. Here the CDR3 DNA reads TGTGCCAGCAGCACGGACCCGAACACTGAAGCTTTCTTT. Residues: CASSTDPNTEAFF. The full variable domain, with the rest looked up from reference TRBV5-4 and TRBJ1-1, is ETGVTQSPTHLIKTRGQQVTLRCSSQSGHNTVSWYQQALGQGPQFIFQYYREEENGRGNFPPRFSGLQFPNYSSELNVNALELDDSALYLCASSTDPNTEAFFGQGTRLTVV.